What follows is one T cell receptor (beta chain) and its context. This entry comes from a study of T cell changes during pregnancy in multiple sclerosis. This CDR3 has 14 residues. Trimming cost V 2 bases and J 5 bases; bases outside gene matches: 5. Looked up from germline, CDR1 is MNHEY and CDR2 is SVGAGI. Measured with immunoSEQ multiplex PCR; TCRdb has only the in-frame clones, and not every one. The data hold about 68,000 clones, with about 91% observed a single time. This clonotype was sampled from a female donor in good health, enrolled as a control in a pregnancy study. The chain recombines TRBV6-5 with TRBJ2-5, with 7 bases lining up with TRBD2. This sample comprised peripheral blood, obtained in the second trimester of pregnancy. CDR3 coding DNA: TGTGCCAGCAGTTACGTGGGAGGGAAGGAGACCCAGTACTTC. Translating gives CASSYVGGKETQYF.